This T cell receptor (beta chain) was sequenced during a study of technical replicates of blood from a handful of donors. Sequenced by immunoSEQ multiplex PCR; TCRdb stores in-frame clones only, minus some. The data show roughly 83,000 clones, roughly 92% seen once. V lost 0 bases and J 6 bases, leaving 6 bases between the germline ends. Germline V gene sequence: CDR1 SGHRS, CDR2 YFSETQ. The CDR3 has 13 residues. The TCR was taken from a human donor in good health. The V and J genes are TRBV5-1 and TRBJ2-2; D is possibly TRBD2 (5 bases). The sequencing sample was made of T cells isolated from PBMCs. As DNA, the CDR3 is TGCGCCAGCAGCTTGGAGGAGGCCGGGGAGCTGTTTTTT. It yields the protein CASSLEEAGELFF.